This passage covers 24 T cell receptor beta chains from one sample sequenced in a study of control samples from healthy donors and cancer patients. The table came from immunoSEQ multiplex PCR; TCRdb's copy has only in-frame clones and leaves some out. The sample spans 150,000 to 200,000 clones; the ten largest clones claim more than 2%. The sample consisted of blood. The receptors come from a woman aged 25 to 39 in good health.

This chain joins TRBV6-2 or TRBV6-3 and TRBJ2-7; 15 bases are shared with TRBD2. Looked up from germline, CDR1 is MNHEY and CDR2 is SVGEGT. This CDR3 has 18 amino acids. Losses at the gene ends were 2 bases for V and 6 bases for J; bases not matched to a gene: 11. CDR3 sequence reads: CASSYRPLGLAGGLEQYF. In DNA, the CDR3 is TGTGCCAGCAGTTACCGACCACTCGGACTAGCGGGGGGGCTCGAGCAGTACTTC.

The CDR3 sequence is CASCPGGGELFF. Written as DNA, the CDR3 is TGTGCCAGCTGTCCAGGTGGCGGGGAGCTGTTTTTT. The chain recombines TRBV19 with TRBJ2-2; D gene uncertain. CDR3 size: 12 residues. The V end lost 9 bases, the J end lost 7 bases, and 12 bases lay between the germline ends. Looked up from germline, CDR1 is LNHDA and CDR2 is SQIVND (reference sequence).

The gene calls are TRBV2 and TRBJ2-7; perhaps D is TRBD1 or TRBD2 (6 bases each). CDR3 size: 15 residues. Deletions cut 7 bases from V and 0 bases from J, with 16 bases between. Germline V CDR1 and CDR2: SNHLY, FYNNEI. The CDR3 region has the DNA TGTGCCAGCAAAGCGCAGAGGGGGGCCTCCTACGAGCAGTACTTC. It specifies CASKAQRGASYEQYF. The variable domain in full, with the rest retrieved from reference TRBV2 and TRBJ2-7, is EPEVTQTPSHQVTQMGQEVILRCVPISNHLYFYWYRQILGQKVEFLVSFYNNEISEKSEIFDDQFSVERPDGSNFTLKIRSTKLEDSAMYFCASKAQRGASYEQYFGPGTRLTVT.

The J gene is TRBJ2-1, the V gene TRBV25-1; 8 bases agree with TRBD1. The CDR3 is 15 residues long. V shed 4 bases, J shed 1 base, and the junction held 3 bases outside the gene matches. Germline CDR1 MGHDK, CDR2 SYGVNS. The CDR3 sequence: CASSGGDRSYNEQFF. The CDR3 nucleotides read TGTGCCAGCAGTGGAGGGGACAGGTCCTACAATGAGCAGTTCTTC.

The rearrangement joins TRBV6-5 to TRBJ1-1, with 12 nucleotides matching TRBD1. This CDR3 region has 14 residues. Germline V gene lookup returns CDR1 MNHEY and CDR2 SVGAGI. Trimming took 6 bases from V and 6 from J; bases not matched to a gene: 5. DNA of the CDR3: TGTGCCAGCAGCCAGGGACAGGGGGCTTCTGAAGCTTTCTTT. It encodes CASSQGQGASEAFF.

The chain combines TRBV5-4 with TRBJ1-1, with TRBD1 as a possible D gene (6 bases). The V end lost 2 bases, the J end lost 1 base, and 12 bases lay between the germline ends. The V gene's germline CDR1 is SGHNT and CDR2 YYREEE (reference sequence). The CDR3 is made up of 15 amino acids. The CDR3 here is CASSFPGAGNTEAFF. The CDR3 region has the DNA TGTGCCAGCAGCTTTCCGGGGGCGGGGAACACTGAAGCTTTCTTT.

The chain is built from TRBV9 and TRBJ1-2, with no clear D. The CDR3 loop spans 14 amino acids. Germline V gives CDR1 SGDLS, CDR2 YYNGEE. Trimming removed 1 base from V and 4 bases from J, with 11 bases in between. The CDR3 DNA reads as TGTGCCAGCAGCGTATTGGAGTCGGGCTATGGCTACACCTTC. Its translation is CASSVLESGYGYTF.

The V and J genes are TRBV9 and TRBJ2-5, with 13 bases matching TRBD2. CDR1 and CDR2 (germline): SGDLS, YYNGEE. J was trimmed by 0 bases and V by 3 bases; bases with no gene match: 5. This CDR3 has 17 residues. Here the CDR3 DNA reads TGTGCCAGCAGCGCCAGACTAGCGGGGGGCAACCAAGAGACCCAGTACTTC. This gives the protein CASSARLAGGNQETQYF.

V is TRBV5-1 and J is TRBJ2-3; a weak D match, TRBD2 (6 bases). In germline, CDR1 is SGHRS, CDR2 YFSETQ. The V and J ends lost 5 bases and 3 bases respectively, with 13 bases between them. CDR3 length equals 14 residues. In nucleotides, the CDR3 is TGCGCCAGCAGATACGGGGGAGAGACAGATACGCAGTATTTT. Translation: CASRYGGETDTQYF.

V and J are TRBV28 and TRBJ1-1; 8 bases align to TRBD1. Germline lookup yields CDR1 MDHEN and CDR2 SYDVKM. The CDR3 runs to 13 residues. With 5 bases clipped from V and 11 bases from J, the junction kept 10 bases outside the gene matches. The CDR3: CASSRSLYRGAFF. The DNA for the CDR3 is TGTGCCAGCAGTCGTTCCCTATACAGGGGGGCTTTCTTT.

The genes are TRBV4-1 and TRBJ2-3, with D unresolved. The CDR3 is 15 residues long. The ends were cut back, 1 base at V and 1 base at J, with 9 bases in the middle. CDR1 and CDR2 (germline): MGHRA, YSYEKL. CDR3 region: CASSQAQVRTDTQYF. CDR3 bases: TGCGCCAGCAGCCAAGCGCAGGTTCGCACAGATACGCAGTATTTT.

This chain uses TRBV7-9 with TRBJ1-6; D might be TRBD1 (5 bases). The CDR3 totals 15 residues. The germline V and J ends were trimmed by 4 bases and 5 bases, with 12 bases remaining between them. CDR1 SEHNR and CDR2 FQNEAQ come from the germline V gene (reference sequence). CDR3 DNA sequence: TGTGCCAGCAGCTGGGCGGGAGGGGATAATTCACCCCTCCACTTT. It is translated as CASSWAGGDNSPLHF.

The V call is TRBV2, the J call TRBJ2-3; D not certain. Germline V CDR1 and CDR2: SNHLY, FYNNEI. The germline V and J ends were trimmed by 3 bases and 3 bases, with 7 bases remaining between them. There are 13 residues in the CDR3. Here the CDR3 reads CASSDELTDTQYF. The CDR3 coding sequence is TGTGCCAGCAGTGATGAGTTGACAGATACGCAGTATTTT.

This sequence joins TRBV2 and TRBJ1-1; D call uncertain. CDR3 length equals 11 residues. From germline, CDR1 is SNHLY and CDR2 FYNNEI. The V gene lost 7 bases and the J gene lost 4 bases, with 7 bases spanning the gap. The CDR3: CASKWGTEAFF. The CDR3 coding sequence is TGTGCCAGCAAATGGGGCACTGAAGCTTTCTTT. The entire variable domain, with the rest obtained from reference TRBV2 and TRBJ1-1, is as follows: EPEVTQTPSHQVTQMGQEVILRCVPISNHLYFYWYRQILGQKVEFLVSFYNNEISEKSEIFDDQFSVERPDGSNFTLKIRSTKLEDSAMYFCASKWGTEAFFGQGTRLTVV.

The CDR3: CASSGRGASDTQYF. CDR3 nucleotides: TGCGCCAGCAGTGGTCGGGGGGCTTCAGATACGCAGTATTTT. The chain employs TRBV10-2 and TRBJ2-3; D is perhaps TRBD2 (7 bases). The CDR3 spans 14 residues. V was clipped by 4 bases and J by 4 bases, with 12 bases between them. Per germline, CDR1 WSHSY and CDR2 SAAADI.

CDR3 amino acids: CASSPGGGQGLAAFF. The CDR3, as DNA: TGTGCCAGCAGCCCAGGGGGGGGACAGGGGTTAGCAGCTTTCTTT. V and J are TRBV9 and TRBJ1-1; 10 nucleotides match TRBD1. From germline, CDR1 is SGDLS and CDR2 YYNGEE. Unmatched junction bases numbered 13, after V lost 4 bases and J lost 10 bases. This CDR3 is built from 15 residues.

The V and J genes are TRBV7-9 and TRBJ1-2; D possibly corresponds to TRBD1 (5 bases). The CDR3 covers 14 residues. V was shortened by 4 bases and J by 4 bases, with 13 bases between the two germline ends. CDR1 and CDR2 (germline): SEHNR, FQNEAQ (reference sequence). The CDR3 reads CASSSHRHTYGYTF. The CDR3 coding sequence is TGTGCCAGCAGCTCTCACAGGCATACCTATGGCTACACCTTC.

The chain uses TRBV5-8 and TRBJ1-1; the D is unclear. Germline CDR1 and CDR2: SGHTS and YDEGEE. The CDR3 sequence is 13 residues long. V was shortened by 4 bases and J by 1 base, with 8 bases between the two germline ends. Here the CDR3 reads CASSPLRNTEAFF. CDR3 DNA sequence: TGTGCCAGCAGCCCCCTCCGGAACACTGAAGCTTTCTTT.

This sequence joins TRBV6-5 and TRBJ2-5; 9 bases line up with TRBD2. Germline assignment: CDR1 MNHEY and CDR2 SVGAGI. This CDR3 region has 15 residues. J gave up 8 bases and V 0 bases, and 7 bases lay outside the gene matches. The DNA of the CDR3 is TGTGCCAGCAGTTACTCGGGGCTAGCGGGGAGTACCCAGTACTTC. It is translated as CASSYSGLAGSTQYF.

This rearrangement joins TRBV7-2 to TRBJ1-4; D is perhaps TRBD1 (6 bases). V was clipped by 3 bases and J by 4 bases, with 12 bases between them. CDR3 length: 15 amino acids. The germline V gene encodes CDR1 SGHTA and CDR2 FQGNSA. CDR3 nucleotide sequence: TGTGCCAGCAGCTTGCAGACAGGACTTAATGAAAAACTGTTTTTT. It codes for CASSLQTGLNEKLFF.

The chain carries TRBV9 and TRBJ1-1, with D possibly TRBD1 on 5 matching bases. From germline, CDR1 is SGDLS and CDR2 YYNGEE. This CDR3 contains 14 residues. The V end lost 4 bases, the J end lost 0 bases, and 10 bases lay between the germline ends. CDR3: CASSRGDMNTEAFF. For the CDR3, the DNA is TGTGCCAGCAGCAGAGGGGATATGAACACTGAAGCTTTCTTT.

This chain's CDR3 is CASSYAGTSTDTQYF. CDR3 coding DNA: TGCGCCAGCAGCTATGCCGGGACTAGTACAGATACGCAGTATTTT. This sequence joins TRBV5-1 and TRBJ2-3, with 8 bases that match TRBD2. This CDR3 spans 15 amino acids. Germline values: CDR1 SGHRS, CDR2 YFSETQ. Germline trimming cut 3 bases from V and 3 bases from J; bases unmatched to any gene: 6.

CDR3 region: CASSRGGGAADTQYF. Here the CDR3 DNA reads TGTGCCAGCAGCCGGGGAGGGGGGGCGGCGGATACGCAGTATTTT. The chain carries TRBV7-2 and TRBJ2-3; D possibly corresponds to TRBD2 (7 bases). Germline loops: CDR1 SGHTA, CDR2 FQGNSA. The CDR3 sequence is 15 residues long. The V and J ends lost 5 bases and 6 bases respectively, with 18 bases between them.

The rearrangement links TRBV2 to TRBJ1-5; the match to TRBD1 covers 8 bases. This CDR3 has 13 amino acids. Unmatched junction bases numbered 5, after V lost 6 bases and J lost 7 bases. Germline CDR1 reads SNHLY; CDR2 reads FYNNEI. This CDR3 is CASRGQGLQPQHF. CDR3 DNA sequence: TGTGCCAGCAGAGGACAGGGCCTACAGCCCCAGCATTTT. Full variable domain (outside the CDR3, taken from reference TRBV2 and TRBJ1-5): EPEVTQTPSHQVTQMGQEVILRCVPISNHLYFYWYRQILGQKVEFLVSFYNNEISEKSEIFDDQFSVERPDGSNFTLKIRSTKLEDSAMYFCASRGQGLQPQHFGDGTRLSIL.